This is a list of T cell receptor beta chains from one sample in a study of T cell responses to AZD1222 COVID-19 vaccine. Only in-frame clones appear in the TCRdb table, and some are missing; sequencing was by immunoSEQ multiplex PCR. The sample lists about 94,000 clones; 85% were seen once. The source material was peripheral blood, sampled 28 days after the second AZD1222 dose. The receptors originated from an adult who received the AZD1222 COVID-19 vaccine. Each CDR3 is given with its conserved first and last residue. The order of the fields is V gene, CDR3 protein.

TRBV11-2,CASSKGTYNEQFF
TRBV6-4,CASSTTAGSRAEAFF
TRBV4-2,CASSQDSGGNTGELFF
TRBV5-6,CASSFLRAPDGTTNEKLFF
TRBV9,CASSVDFATSGIYEQYF
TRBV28,CASSEGQHNEKLFF
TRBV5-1,CASSPALAGVGEQFF
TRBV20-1,CSASPTGGNQPQHF
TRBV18,CASSPTSGDYEQYF
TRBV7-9,CASSFIGQGGYGYTF
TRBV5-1,CASSLAPRRDEQYF
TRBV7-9,CASSLGRNQETQYF
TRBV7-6,CASSRQGRGQETQYF
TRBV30,CAWSRFNTGELFF
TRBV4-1,CASSHWAVRGQETQYF
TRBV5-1,CASSLVWRDSYGYTF